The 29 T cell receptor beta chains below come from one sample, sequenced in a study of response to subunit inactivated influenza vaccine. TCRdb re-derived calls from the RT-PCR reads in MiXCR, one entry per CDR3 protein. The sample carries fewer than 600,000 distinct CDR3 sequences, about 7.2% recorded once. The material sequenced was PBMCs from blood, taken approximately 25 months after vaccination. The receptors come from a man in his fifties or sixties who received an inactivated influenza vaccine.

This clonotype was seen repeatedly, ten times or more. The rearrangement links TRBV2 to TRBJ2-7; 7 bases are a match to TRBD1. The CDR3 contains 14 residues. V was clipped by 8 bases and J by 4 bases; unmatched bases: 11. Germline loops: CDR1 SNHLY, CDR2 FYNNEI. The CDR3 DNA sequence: TGTGCCAGCGCTAGAGAGGGGGCGAGTTACGAGCAGTACTTC. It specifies CASAREGASYEQYF.

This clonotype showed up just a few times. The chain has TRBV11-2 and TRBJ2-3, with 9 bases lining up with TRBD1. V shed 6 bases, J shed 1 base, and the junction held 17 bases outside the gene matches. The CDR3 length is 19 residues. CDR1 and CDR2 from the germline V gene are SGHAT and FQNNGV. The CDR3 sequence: CASRAGTGKERGRTDTQYF. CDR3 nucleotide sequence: TGTGCCAGCAGAGCCGGGACAGGGAAGGAGCGGGGACGCACAGATACGCAGTATTTT.

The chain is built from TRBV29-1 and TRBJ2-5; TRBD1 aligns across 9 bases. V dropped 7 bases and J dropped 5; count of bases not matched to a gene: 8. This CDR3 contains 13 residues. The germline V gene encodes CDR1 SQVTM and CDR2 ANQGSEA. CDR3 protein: CSGRGQGHETQYF. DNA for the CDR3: TGCAGCGGGCGGGGACAGGGCCACGAGACCCAGTACTTC.

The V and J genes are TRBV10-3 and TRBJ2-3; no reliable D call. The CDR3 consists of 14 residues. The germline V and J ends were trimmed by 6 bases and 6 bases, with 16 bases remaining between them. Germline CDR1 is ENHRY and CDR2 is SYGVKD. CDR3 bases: TGTGCCATCAGCATCGAACAAACCGGGGATACGCAGTATTTT. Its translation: CAISIEQTGDTQYF.

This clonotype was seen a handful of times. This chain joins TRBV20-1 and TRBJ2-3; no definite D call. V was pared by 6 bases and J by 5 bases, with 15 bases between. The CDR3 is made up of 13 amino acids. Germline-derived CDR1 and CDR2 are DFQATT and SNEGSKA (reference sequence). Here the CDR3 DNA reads TGCAGTGCCCATACCACGCCTCTAGATACGCAGTATTTT. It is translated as CSAHTTPLDTQYF.

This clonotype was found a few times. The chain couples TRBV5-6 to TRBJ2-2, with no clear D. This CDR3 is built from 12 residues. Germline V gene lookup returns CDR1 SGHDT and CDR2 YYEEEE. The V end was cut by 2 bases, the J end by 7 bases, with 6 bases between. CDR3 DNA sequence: TGTGCCAGCAGCTTTTGGGGCGGGGAGCTGTTTTTT. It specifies CASSFWGGELFF.

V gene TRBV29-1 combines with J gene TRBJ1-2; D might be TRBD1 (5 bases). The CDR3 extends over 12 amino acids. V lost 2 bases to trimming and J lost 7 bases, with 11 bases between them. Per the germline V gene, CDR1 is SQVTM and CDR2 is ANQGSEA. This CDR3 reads CSVERGSGGYTF. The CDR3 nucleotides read TGCAGCGTTGAACGGGGGAGTGGTGGCTACACCTTC. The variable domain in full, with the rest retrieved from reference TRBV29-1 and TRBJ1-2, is SAVISQKPSRDICQRGTSLTIQCQVDSQVTMMFWYRQQPGQSLTLIATANQGSEATYESGFVIDKFPISRPNLTFSTLTVSNMSPEDSSIYLCSVERGSGGYTFGSGTRLTVV.

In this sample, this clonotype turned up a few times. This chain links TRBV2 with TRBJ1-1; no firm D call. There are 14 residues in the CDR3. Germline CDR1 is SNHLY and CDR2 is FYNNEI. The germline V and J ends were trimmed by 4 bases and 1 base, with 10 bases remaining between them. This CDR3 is CASSGRVPNTEAFF. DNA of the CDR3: TGTGCCAGCAGTGGGAGAGTACCGAACACTGAAGCTTTCTTT.

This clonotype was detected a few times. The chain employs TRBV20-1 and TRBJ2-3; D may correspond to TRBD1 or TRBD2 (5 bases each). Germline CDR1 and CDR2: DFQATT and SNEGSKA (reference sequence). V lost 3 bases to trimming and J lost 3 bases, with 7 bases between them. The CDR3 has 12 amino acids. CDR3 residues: CSARGVTDTQYF. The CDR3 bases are TGCAGTGCTAGGGGGGTTACAGATACGCAGTATTTT.

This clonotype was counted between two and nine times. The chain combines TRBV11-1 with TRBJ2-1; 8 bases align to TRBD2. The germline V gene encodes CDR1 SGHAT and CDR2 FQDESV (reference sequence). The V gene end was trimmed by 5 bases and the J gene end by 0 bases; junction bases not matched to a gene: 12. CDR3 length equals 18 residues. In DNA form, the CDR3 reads TGTGCCAGCAGCCTCCTAGGCGGGGGGCGGAGCTCCTACAATGAGCAGTTCTTC. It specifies CASSLLGGGRSSYNEQFF.

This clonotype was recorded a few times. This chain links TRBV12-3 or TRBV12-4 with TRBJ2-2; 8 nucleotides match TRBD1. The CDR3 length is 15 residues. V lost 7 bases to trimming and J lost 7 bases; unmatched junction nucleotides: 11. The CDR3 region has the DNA TGTGCCAGCACCCCAGGGCAGGGGGCAAACGGGGAGCTGTTTTTT. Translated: CASTPGQGANGELFF.

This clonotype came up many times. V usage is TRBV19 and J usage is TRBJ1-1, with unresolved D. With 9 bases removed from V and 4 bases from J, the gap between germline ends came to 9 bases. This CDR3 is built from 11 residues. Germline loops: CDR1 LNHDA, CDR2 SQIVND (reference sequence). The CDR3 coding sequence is TGTGCCAGCCGGGGTATCACTGAAGCTTTCTTT. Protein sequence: CASRGITEAFF.

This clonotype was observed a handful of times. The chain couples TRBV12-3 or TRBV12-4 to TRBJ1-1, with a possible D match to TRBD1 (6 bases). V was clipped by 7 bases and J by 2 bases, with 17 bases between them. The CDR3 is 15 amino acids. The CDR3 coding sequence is TGTGCCAGCACCTCGGGGGGCCTGTTAAACACTGAAGCTTTCTTT. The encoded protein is CASTSGGLLNTEAFF.

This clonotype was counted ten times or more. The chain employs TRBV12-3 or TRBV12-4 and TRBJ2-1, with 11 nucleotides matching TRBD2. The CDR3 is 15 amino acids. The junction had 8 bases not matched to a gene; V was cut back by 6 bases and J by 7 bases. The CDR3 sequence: CASSSPGLAANEQFF. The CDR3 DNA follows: TGTGCCAGCAGCTCCCCGGGACTAGCGGCGAATGAGCAGTTCTTC.

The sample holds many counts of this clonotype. The CDR3 sequence is CASSIQGHDTQYF. The CDR3 nucleotides read TGCGCCAGCAGCATACAAGGGCATGATACGCAGTATTTT. This chain uses TRBV4-3 with TRBJ2-3; D unresolved. Germline CDR1 LGHNA, CDR2 YSLEER. CDR3 size: 13 residues. V was clipped by 5 bases and J by 6 bases, with 12 bases between them.

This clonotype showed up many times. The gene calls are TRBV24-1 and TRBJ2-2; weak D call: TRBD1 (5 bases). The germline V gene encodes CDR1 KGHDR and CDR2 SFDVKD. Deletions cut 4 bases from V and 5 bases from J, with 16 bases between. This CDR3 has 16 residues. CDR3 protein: CATSDPGHHETGELFF. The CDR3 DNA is TGTGCCACCAGTGACCCTGGACACCATGAAACCGGGGAGCTGTTTTTT.

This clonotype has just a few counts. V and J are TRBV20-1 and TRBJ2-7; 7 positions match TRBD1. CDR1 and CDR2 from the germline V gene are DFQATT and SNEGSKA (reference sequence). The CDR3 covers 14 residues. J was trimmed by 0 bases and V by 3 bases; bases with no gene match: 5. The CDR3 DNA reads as TGCAGTGCTAGTCGGGACAGCTACTCCTACGAGCAGTACTTC. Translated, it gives CSASRDSYSYEQYF.

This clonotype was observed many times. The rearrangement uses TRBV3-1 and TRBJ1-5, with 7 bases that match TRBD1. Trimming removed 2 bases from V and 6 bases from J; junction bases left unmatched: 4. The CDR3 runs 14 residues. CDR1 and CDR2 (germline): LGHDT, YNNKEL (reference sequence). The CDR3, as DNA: TGTGCCAGCAGCCAAACCACAGGGGCTCAGCCCCAGCATTTT. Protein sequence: CASSQTTGAQPQHF.

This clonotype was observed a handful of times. The CDR3 spells CASSLEVSGGIETQYF. Written as DNA, the CDR3 is TGTGCCAGCAGCTTAGAGGTTAGCGGGGGGATCGAGACCCAGTACTTC. The chain carries TRBV11-2 and TRBJ2-5; 10 positions agree with TRBD2. CDR1 is SGHAT and CDR2 is FQNNGV in the germline V gene. The trim removed 0 bases at V and 5 bases at J, leaving 6 bases unmatched. CDR3 length: 16 amino acids.

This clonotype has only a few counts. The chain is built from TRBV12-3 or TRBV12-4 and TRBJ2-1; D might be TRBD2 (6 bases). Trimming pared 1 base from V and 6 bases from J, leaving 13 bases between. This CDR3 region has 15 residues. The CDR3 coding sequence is TGTGCCAGCAGTTTAGGGGCGGGGAGCTTCAATGAGCAGTTCTTC. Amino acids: CASSLGAGSFNEQFF.

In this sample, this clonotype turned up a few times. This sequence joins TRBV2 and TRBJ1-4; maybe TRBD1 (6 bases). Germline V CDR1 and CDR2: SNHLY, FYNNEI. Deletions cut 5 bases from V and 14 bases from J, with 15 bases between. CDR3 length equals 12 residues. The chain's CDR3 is CASSSQTGYLFF. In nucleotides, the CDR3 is TGTGCCAGCAGTTCACAAACAGGGTATCTGTTTTTT.

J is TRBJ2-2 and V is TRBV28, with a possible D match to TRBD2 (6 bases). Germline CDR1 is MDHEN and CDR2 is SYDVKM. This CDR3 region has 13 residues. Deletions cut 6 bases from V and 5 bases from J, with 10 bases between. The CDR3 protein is CASRIRGTGELFF. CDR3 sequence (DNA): TGTGCCAGCAGAATTCGGGGGACCGGGGAGCTGTTTTTT.

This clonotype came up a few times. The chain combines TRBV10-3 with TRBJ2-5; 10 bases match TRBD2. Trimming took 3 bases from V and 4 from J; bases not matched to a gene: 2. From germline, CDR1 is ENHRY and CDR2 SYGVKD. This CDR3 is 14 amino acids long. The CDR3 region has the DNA TGTGCCATCAGTGACAGGACTAGCGGAGAGACCCAGTACTTC. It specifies CAISDRTSGETQYF.

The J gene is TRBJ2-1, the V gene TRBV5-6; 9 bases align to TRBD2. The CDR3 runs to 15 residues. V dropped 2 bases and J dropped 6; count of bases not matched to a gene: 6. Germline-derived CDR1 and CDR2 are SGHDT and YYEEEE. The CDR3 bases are TGTGCCAGCAGCTTAAGCGGGGGGCTTAGCAATGAGCAGTTCTTC. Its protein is CASSLSGGLSNEQFF.

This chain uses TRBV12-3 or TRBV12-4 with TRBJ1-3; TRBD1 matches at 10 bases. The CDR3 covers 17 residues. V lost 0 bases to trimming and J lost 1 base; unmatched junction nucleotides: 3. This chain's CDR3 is CASSLATGGFSGNTIYF. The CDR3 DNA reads TGTGCCAGCAGTTTAGCGACAGGGGGCTTTTCTGGAAACACCATATATTTT.

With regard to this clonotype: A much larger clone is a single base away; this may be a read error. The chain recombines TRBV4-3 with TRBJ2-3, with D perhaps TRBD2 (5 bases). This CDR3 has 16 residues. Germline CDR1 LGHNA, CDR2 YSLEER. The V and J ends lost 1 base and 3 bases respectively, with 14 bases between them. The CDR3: CASSQGRESVTDTQYF. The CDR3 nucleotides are TGCGCCAGCAGCCAAGGACGGGAATCAGTTACAGATACGCAGTATTTT.

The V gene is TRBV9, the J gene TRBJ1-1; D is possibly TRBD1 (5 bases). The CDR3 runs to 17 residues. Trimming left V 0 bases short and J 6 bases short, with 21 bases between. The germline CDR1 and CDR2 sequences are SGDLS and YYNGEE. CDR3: CASSVEEGSLLRSEAFF. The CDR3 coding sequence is TGTGCCAGCAGCGTAGAGGAGGGGAGCCTTCTCCGGTCTGAAGCTTTCTTT.

CDR3 loop: CSARDMRSSQETQYF. CDR3 nucleotide sequence: TGCAGTGCTAGAGATATGAGGTCATCACAAGAGACCCAGTACTTC. This chain uses TRBV20-1 with TRBJ2-5, with unresolved D. V dropped 0 bases and J dropped 2 bases, with 13 bases sitting between them. Germline CDR1 and CDR2: DFQATT and SNEGSKA (reference sequence). The CDR3 runs 15 residues.

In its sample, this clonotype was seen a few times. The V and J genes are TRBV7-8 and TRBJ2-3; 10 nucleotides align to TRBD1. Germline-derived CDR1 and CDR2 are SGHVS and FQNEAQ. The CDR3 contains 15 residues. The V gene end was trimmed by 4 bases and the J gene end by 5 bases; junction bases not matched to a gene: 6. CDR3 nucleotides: TGTGCCAGCAGCTCAGGACAGGGGGGGAGAGATACGCAGTATTTT. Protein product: CASSSGQGGRDTQYF.